The 22 T cell receptor beta chains given below trace back to one sample, sequenced in a study of tumor-infiltrating lymphocytes in primary liver carcinoma. A primer in the constant region served to generate TCR beta cDNA from 450 to 650 ng of total RNA. Three-round nested multiplex PCR performed with slightly modified ARM-PCR produced the TCR beta libraries. For approximately 11 cycles apiece, the opening two PCR rounds ran with TRBV1-TRBV30 forward primers and a C-beta reverse primer. TCRdb recomputed calls from the multiplex PCR reads with MiXCR, one row per CDR3 protein. The table records 150,000 to 200,000 distinct CDR3 sequences, around four fifths of them present only once. Starting material for RNA and DNA co-extraction consisted of roughly 18-34 mg of unsorted bulk tissue. The specimen was tumor tissue from primary liver carcinoma. The receptors stem from a man aged 35-49 years with primary liver carcinoma and hepatitis B virus infection.

The chain is built from TRBV5-1 and TRBJ1-1; the D gene is possibly TRBD1 (5 bases). The CDR3 loop spans 13 amino acids. V shed 4 bases and J shed 5 bases, with 12 bases lying between them. Germline V gene data show CDR1 as SGHRS and CDR2 as YFSETQ. The CDR3 protein is CASSPDSGTEAFF. For the CDR3, the DNA is TGCGCCAGCAGCCCAGACAGTGGGACTGAAGCTTTCTTT.

This clonotype was observed a single time. At one boundary the junction diverges from the germline segment, which might be a read error. The rearrangement links TRBV6-2 or TRBV6-3 to TRBJ1-3; D is uncertain. This CDR3 has 13 amino acids. CDR1 is MNHEY and CDR2 is SVGEGT in the germline V gene. The DNA for the CDR3 is TGTGCCAGTAGTGACAACTTTGGAAACTCCATATATTTT. As protein: CASSDNFGNSIYF.

Regarding this clonotype: No conserved phenylalanine or tryptophan ends this CDR3, so it is likely a read error. V gene TRBV6-1 combines with J gene TRBJ1-1; 8 bases are shared with TRBD1. CDR1 is MNHNS, CDR2 SASEGT, per germline. There are 13 residues in the CDR3. CDR3 amino acids: CAGSTGGTTEAFI. The CDR3 DNA reads as TGTGCCGGCAGCACAGGGGGAACTACTGAAGCTTTCATT.

This clonotype was recorded once. The conserved final phenylalanine or tryptophan is absent from the CDR3, which likely points to a read error. V is TRBV6-1 and J is TRBJ1-5, with D unresolved. The germline V gene has CDR1 MNHNS and CDR2 SASEGT. CDR3 length equals 14 residues. CDR3 loop: CVSTESRVQQPQHY. In DNA form, the CDR3 reads TGTGTCAGCACTGAAAGTAGGGTACAGCAGCCCCAGCATTAT.

This clonotype occurred many times. The chain combines TRBV7-8 with TRBJ1-2; weak D call: TRBD1 (5 bases). Trimming took 5 bases from V and 4 from J, leaving 11 bases between them. The CDR3 has 13 residues. Germline-derived CDR1 and CDR2 are SGHVS and FQNEAQ. This CDR3 reads CASSRGRFYGYTF. The DNA for the CDR3 is TGTGCCAGCAGCCGGGGACGGTTCTATGGCTACACCTTC.

In the case of this clonotype: Mismatch with germline at one junction end may stem from a read error. This rearrangement joins TRBV28 to TRBJ2-1, with TRBD2 matching over 9 bases. Per the germline V gene, CDR1 is MDHEN and CDR2 is SYDVKM. There are 15 residues in the CDR3. Here the CDR3 DNA reads TGTGCTAGCAAAAATAGCGGGAGCTCCTACAATGAGCAGTTCTTC. Its protein is CASKNSGSSYNEQFF.

A remark on this clonotype: One junction end disagrees with the germline gene, perhaps due to a read error. This chain links TRBV4-1 with TRBJ1-4; D might be TRBD1 (6 bases). Germline V gives CDR1 MGHRA, CDR2 YSYEKL. This CDR3 region has 15 residues. The DNA of the CDR3 is TGCCCCAGCAGCGAAGGGGGGACTTCTAATGAAAAACTATTTTTT. Its translation is CPSSEGGTSNEKLFF.

This sequence joins TRBV11-2 and TRBJ2-3, with TRBD2 matching 8 bases. Germline CDR1 and CDR2: SGHAT and FQNNGV. CDR3 length: 11 amino acids. CDR3 residues: CGSSTGGTQYF. The CDR3, as DNA: TGTGGTAGCAGCACGGGAGGGACGCAGTATTTT.

This rearrangement joins TRBV20-1 to TRBJ1-2, with D perhaps matching TRBD1 (6 bases). CDR1 and CDR2 (germline): DFQATT, SNEGSKA (reference sequence). This CDR3 has 15 residues. V lost 3 bases, J lost 8 bases, and 22 bases lay in between. The CDR3 DNA reads as TGCAGTGCTAGGGACGCTGGACAGCCAAGGCGGGGCTACACCTTC. Translated, it gives CSARDAGQPRRGYTF.

To note about this clonotype: This CDR3 fails to terminate in the conserved phenylalanine or tryptophan, so it likely reflects a read error. This chain links TRBV6-5 with TRBJ2-3; TRBD2 aligns across 8 bases. This CDR3 comprises 17 residues. CDR1 and CDR2 from the germline V gene are MNHEY and SVGAGI. The V and J ends lost 4 bases and 5 bases, in that order; junction bases with no gene match: 14. CDR3 bases: TGTGCCAGCAGTTCACTCCCCCTATGCGGGGGGATAGATACGCAGTATTTG. This encodes CASSSLPLCGGIDTQYL.

A note on this clonotype: In this CDR3 the conserved last residue, phenylalanine or tryptophan, is missing, so a read error is likely. This rearrangement joins TRBV11-2 to TRBJ2-1; D ambiguous. V lost 0 bases and J 0 bases, leaving 12 bases between the germline ends. The germline V gene encodes CDR1 SGHAT and CDR2 FQNNGV. This CDR3 has 17 amino acids. The CDR3 reads CASSLDNRASSYNEQFY. The CDR3 DNA follows: TGTGCCAGCAGCTTAGATAATAGGGCGAGCTCCTACAATGAGCAGTTCTAC.

The chain combines TRBV29-1 with TRBJ1-1; TRBD1 matches at 7 bases. Per the germline V gene, CDR1 is SQVTM and CDR2 is ANQGSEA. V dropped 8 bases and J dropped 0; count of bases not matched to a gene: 12. The CDR3 has 15 amino acids. CDR3 residues: CSQSGGWGMNTEAFF. The CDR3, as DNA: TGCAGCCAGTCAGGGGGATGGGGAATGAACACTGAAGCTTTCTTT.

For this clonotype: Compared with germline, one end of the junction differs, possibly owing to a read error. The V call is TRBV11-2, the J call TRBJ1-1; possible D gene TRBD1, 6 bases. The germline gives CDR1 SGHAT, CDR2 FQNNGV. The CDR3 extends over 14 amino acids. CDR3 bases: TGTGCCAGCACTTTCTCGGCGGGGGACACTGAAACTTTCTTT. Translating gives CASTFSAGDTETFF.

To note about this clonotype: At one end the junction does not follow the germline gene, possibly because of a read error. CDR3 sequence reads: CVSSVVAGWANNEQFF. As DNA, the CDR3 is TGTGTCAGCAGTGTCGTAGCGGGATGGGCAAACAATGAGCAGTTCTTC. V is TRBV14 and J is TRBJ2-1, with TRBD2 matching 8 bases. Germline V gene data show CDR1 as SGHDN and CDR2 as FVKESK. This CDR3 is built from 16 residues.

A remark on this clonotype: Germline is not matched at one junction end, which may reflect a read error. The V call is TRBV10-2, the J call TRBJ2-7; D assignment may be TRBD1 or TRBD2 (5 bases each). Germline-derived CDR1 and CDR2 are WSHSY and SAAADI. The CDR3 loop spans 14 amino acids. The CDR3 reads CVSSPTWGREEQYF. The CDR3 coding sequence is TGCGTCAGCAGTCCCACATGGGGCCGGGAAGAGCAGTACTTC.

In its sample, this clonotype was seen many times. V and J are TRBV7-9 and TRBJ2-1, with D uncertain. V lost 4 bases and J lost 4, with 14 bases in between. The germline gives CDR1 SEHNR, CDR2 FQNEAQ (reference sequence). The CDR3 runs 15 residues. The CDR3 DNA is TGTGCCAGCAGCTCACCCTCCGACCCGTACAATGAGCAGTTCTTC. Protein sequence: CASSSPSDPYNEQFF.

This clonotype was recorded a few times. A read error is possible here, since a much larger clone lies one base away. J is TRBJ2-5 and V is TRBV6-2 or TRBV6-3; unclear D gene. Germline V gene lookup returns CDR1 MNHEY and CDR2 SVGEGT. CDR3 length: 11 amino acids. V was clipped by 4 bases and J by 10 bases, with 10 bases between them. The CDR3 nucleotides are TGTGCCAGCAGTTCCGTCCAGATCCAGTACTTC. Amino acids: CASSSVQIQYF.

With respect to this clonotype: Germline and junction disagree at one end, which may indicate a read error. V usage is TRBV4-3 and J usage is TRBJ2-1; D may be TRBD1 or TRBD2 (5 bases each). The V gene's germline CDR1 is LGHNA and CDR2 YSLEER. CDR3 length: 14 amino acids. CDR3 in amino acids: CTSSQGTNFEEQFF. Written as DNA, the CDR3 is TGCACCAGCAGCCAAGGGACCAATTTCGAAGAGCAGTTCTTC.

The gene calls are TRBV28 and TRBJ2-4; D is unclear. There are 15 residues in the CDR3. Trimming pared 10 bases from V and 6 bases from J, leaving 22 bases between. In germline, CDR1 is MDHEN, CDR2 SYDVKM. CDR3 coding DNA: TGTGCCACCCGCCCGGTCGGTGGAGAAGTAAACATTCAGTACTTC. Residues: CATRPVGGEVNIQYF.

On this clonotype: The junction and the germline gene differ at one end; a read error may be behind it. The chain links TRBV12-3 or TRBV12-4 to TRBJ1-2; D is undetermined. CDR3 length: 12 residues. The CDR3 DNA is TGTGCCAACAGTTCCTCAGTCTATGACTACACCTTC. Translated, it gives CANSSSVYDYTF.

This clonotype was seen once. Since the CDR3 does not end with the conserved phenylalanine or tryptophan, this likely comes from a read error. The rearrangement joins TRBV11-2 to TRBJ2-6; tentative D call: TRBD2 (5 bases). Germline V CDR1 and CDR2: SGHAT, FQNNGV. The CDR3 spans 15 residues. CDR3 nucleotides: TGTGTCACCCAGCGGCCGCGTTCTGGGGCCAACGTCCTGACTATC. It codes for CVTQRPRSGANVLTI.

About this clonotype: A read error may produce the germline difference seen at one junction end. The rearrangement joins TRBV11-2 to TRBJ2-3; 8 bases are a match to TRBD2. The CDR3 has 18 amino acids. Looked up from germline, CDR1 is SGHAT and CDR2 is FQNNGV. CDR3 DNA: TGTGTCAGCAGCTTAAATCTCCTGGCGGGAGGCGATGTGGATACGCAGTATTTT. This codes for CVSSLNLLAGGDVDTQYF.